This T cell receptor beta chain was identified during a study of vaccination and CD4 T cells after COVID-19. Study-level information: Convalescent donors: six male, four female; seven Caucasian, two Asian, one multiracial, two Hispanic.

In the case of this clonotype: Its target is not known.

Treatment given: roughly 11-day PBMC culture with coronavirus spike peptide pools or control peptides (ViraFEST assay). Cultured CD4+ T-cell DNA underwent Oncomine TCR Beta short-read sequencing. TCRdb reprocessed the PCR reads via MiXCR and lists one record per CDR3 protein. This table holds more than 9,500 distinct CDR3 sequences, around 66% found once. This TCR derives from a human donor who had recovered from COVID-19. Sequencing input: CD4+ T cells from blood, cultured in vitro.

CDR3 DNA: TGTGCCAGCAGTTGGAGGGCAGGGGGCTACAATGAGCAGTTCTTC. Translated: CASSWRAGGYNEQFF. The genes are TRBV27 and TRBJ2-1; D is perhaps TRBD1 (7 bases). In germline, CDR1 is MNHEY, CDR2 SMNVEV (reference sequence). The CDR3 covers 15 residues. V shed 4 bases and J shed 3 bases, with 13 bases lying between them.